This TCR beta chain was recovered during a study of blood T cell repertoires in COVID-19. Study context: The analysed material was cDNA or gDNA that came from T cells, B-cell-depleted T cells, or PBMCs.

Per the authors' pipeline: Amplification of reference gene primers was used by the study to estimate nucleated cell counts. Produced via immunoSEQ multiplex PCR; TCRdb's table is partial and in-frame only. The V and J calls and the clone size are those of that table, but D and trimming were determined from the DNA. The sample includes around 300,000 clones, roughly 89% of them seen just once. The CDR3 spans 14 residues. Germline V lookup: CDR1 SNHLY, CDR2 FYNNEI. The germline V and J ends were trimmed by 7 bases and 1 base, with 11 bases remaining between them. Sequenced input: peripheral blood. J is TRBJ1-5 and V is TRBV2; D is unclear. This receptor was identified in a woman aged 30 to 39 with active or convalescent COVID-19. In DNA form, the CDR3 reads TGTGCCAGCACCGGGAGTAAAAGCAATCAGCCCCAGCATTTT. It specifies CASTGSKSNQPQHF.